The clone carrying this T cell receptor beta chain was detected only a few times. Its antigen remains unknown. Germline loops: CDR1 DFQATT, CDR2 SNEGSKA (reference sequence). The CDR3 runs 16 residues. Trimming shortened V by 4 bases and J by 0 bases, and 17 bases separated the two germline ends. The sample originates from a study of identical twins. Study-wide results and limits: Excess low generation probability was seen in twin-shared out-of-frame alpha sequences.

Each donor (without exception) was a healthy Caucasian. TCRdb ran MiXCR on the 5' RACE reads and lists one entry per CDR3 protein. The repertoire holds roughly 220,000 distinct CDR3 sequences, 5.5% to 7.5% seen once, with roughly 15% in the top ten. These data also featured in a second study, about T cells expressing NK-cell markers. As reported in that work: Roughly 6 of the donors carried dominant NKG2C+ clonotypes that took up 1.0-7.0% of their CD8+ T cells. A few donors showed these clonotypes also leading the CD3+CD56-NKG2C+ fraction.

The sequenced sample was CD8+ T cells sorted from blood. The receptor's source is a woman aged 18-29 years in good health. The V call is TRBV20-1, the J call TRBJ2-3; maybe TRBD2 (5 bases). CDR3 bases: TGCAGTGCTATCCTACCCCCCCTAGCAAGCACAGATACGCAGTATTTT. Protein product: CSAILPPLASTDTQYF.